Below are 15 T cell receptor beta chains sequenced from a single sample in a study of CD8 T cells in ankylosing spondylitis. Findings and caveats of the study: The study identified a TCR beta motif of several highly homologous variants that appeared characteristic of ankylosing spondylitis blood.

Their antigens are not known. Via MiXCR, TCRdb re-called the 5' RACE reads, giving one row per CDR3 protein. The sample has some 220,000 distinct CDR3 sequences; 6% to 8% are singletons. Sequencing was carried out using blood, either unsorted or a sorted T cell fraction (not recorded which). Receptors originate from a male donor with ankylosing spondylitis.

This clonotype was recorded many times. Here the CDR3 reads CASRARSSYEQYF. CDR3 bases: TGTGCCAGCAGGGCACGGAGCTCCTACGAGCAGTACTTC. The chain uses TRBV14 and TRBJ2-7; D uncertain. CDR3 length: 13 residues. With 6 bases removed from V and 0 bases from J, the gap between germline ends came to 9 bases. Germline-derived CDR1 and CDR2 are SGHDN and FVKESK.

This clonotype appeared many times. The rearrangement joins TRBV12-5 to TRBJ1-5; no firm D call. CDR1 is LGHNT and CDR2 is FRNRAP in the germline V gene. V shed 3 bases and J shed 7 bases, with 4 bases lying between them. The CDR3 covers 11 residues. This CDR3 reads CASGLGQPQHF. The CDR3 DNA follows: TGTGCTAGTGGTTTAGGGCAGCCCCAGCATTTT.

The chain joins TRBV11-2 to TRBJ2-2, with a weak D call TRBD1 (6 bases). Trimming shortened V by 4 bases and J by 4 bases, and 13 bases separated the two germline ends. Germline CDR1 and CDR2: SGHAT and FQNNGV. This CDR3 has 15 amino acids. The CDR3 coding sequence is TGTGCCAGCAGCTCAGGGACATTTTTCACCGGGGAGCTGTTTTTT. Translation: CASSSGTFFTGELFF.

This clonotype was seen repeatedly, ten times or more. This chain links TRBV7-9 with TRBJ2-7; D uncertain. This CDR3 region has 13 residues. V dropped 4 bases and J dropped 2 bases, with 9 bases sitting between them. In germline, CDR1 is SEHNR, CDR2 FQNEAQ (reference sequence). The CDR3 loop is CASSSSETYEQYF. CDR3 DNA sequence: TGTGCCAGCAGCTCTAGTGAAACCTACGAGCAGTACTTC.

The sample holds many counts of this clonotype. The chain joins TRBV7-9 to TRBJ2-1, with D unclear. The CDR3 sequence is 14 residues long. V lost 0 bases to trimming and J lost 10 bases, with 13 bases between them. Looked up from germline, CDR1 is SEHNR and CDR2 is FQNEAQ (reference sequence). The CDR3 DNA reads TGTGCCAGCAGCTTAGCGCTACCCCCTCGGGAGCAGTTCTTC. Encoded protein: CASSLALPPREQFF.

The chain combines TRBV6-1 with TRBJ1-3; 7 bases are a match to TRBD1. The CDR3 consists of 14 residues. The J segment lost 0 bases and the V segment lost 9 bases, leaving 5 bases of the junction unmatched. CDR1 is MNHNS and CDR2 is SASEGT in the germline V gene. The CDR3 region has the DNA TGTGCCAGTCAGGGGGGCTTCTCTGGAAACACCATATATTTT. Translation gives CASQGGFSGNTIYF.

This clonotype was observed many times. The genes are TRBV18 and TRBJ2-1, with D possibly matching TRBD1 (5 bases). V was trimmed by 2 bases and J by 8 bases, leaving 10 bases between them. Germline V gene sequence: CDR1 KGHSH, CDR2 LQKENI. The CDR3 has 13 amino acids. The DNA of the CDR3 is TGTGCCAGCTCACCATACAGGTCCGATGAGCAGTTCTTC. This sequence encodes CASSPYRSDEQFF.

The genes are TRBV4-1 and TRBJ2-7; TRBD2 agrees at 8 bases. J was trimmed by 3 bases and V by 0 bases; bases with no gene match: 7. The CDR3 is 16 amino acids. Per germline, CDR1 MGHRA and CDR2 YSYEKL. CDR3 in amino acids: CASSQDPRGGFYEQYF. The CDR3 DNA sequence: TGCGCCAGCAGCCAAGATCCGCGCGGGGGGTTCTACGAGCAGTACTTC.

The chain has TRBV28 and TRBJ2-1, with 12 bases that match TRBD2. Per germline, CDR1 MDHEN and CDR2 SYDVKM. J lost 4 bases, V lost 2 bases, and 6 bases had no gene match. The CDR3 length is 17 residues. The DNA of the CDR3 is TGTGCCAGCAGTTTACTAGCGGGAGGGCCGGGATACAATGAGCAGTTCTTC. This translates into CASSLLAGGPGYNEQFF.

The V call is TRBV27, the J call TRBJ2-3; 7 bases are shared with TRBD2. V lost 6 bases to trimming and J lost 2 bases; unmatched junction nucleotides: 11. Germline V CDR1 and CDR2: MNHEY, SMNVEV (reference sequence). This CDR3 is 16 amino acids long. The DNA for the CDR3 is TGTGCCAGCAGCACGCAAGGGCGGGAGCTCACAGATACGCAGTATTTT. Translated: CASSTQGRELTDTQYF.

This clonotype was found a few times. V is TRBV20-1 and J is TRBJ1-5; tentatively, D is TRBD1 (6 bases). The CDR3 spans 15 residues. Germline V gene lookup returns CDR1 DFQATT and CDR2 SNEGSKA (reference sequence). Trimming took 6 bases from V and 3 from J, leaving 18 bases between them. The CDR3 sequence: CSARDSGQNNQPQHF. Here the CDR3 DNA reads TGCAGTGCCCGCGACTCCGGACAGAACAATCAGCCCCAGCATTTT.

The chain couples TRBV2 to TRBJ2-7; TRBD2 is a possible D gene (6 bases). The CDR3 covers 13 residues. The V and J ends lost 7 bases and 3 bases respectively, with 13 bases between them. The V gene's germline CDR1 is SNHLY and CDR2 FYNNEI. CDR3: CASTRTGGYEQYF. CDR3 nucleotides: TGTGCCAGCACCCGGACCGGGGGCTACGAGCAGTACTTC.

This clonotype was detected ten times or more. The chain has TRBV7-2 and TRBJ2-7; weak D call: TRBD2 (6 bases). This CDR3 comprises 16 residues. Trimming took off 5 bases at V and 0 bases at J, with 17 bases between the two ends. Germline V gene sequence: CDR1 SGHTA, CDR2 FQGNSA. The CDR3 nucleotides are TGTGCCAGCAGCGCGGCTCCCCCGGGACTCTCCTACGAGCAGTACTTC. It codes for CASSAAPPGLSYEQYF.

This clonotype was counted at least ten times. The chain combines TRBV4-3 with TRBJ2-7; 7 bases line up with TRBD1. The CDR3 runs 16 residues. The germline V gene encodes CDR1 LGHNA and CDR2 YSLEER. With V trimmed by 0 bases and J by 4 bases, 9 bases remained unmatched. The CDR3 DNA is TGCGCCAGCAGCCAAGAGAGGGACAGTCCTTGGTACGAGCAGTACTTC. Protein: CASSQERDSPWYEQYF.

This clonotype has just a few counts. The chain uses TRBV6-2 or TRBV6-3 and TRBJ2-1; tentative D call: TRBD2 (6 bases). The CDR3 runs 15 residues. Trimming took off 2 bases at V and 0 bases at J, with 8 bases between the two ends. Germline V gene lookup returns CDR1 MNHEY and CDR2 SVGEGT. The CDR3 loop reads CASSYLASSYNEQFF. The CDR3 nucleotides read TGTGCCAGCAGTTACCTAGCGAGCTCCTACAATGAGCAGTTCTTC.